This entry is about one TCR beta chain. Its specificity is not known. TCR beta CDR3 region amplification was performed from RNA transcripts. The HTBI set primed first-round TCR CDR3 RT-PCR. One entry per CDR3 protein results from TCRdb running MiXCR on the multiplex PCR reads. Of some 560,000 distinct CDR3 sequences in the sample, approximately 15% are singletons; the top ten hold around 14%. The source of the sample is a study of T cells in Graves' hyperthyroidism and ophthalmopathy. Findings and limits, study-wide: Ophthalmopathy was distinguished from stable hyperthyroidism by 13 V-J signatures.

The CDR3 consists of 12 residues. From germline, CDR1 is SGHTA and CDR2 FQGTGA. With 2 bases removed from V and 7 bases from J, the gap between germline ends came to 5 bases. Hyperthyroidism patients were newly diagnosed, had disease duration under 2 months, and were aged 18 to 65 years. Diagnosis relied on clinical symptoms, serum thyroxine and TRAb, thyroid ultrasound and orbital computed tomography. Source material for PBMCs was around 10 ml fresh peripheral blood. Sequencing was carried out using blood. This TCR was sampled from a woman between 35 and 50 years old with Graves' hyperthyroidism. The chain combines TRBV7-3 with TRBJ2-2; D ambiguous. The DNA of the CDR3 is TGTGCCAGCAGCTTACGTCACGGGGAGCTGTTTTTT. It codes for CASSLRHGELFF.